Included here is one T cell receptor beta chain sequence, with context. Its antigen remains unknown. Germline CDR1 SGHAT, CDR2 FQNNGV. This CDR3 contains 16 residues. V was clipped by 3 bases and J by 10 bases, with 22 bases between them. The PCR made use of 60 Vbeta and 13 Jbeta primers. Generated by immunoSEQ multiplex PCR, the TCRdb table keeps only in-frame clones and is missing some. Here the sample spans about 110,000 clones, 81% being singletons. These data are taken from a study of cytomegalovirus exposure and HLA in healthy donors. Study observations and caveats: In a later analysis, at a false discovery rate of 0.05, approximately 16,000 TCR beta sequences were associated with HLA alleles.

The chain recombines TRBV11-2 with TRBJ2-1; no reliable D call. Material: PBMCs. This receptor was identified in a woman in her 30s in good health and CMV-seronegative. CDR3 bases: TGTGCCAGCAGCTTCATCAGAGGCCCACTCGCCCTCGAGCAGTTCTTC. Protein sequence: CASSFIRGPLALEQFF.